Listed below are T cell receptor beta chains from one sample, sequenced in a study of shared clonotypes between healthy human individuals. Profiled with immunoSEQ multiplex PCR; TCRdb holds only in-frame clones, not every one. The data show around 600,000 clones, around 97% seen once. Input material: naive CD4+ T cells sorted from blood. Receptor source: a woman aged 25 to 39 in good health. Each CDR3 is given with its conserved first and last residue. The D gene is left open where the match is weak. Not all rows give a size; the values are once, few, many and, for expanded clones, a class.

J gene: TRBJ2-7
clone size: -
V gene: TRBV5-6
D gene: -
CDR3 DNA: TGTGCCAGCAGCCCGCGACGGGGCGAGCAGTACTTC
CDR3 protein: CASSPRRGEQYF

J gene: TRBJ1-2
clone size: -
V gene: TRBV18
D gene: TRBD1
CDR3 DNA: TGTGCCAGCTCACCACGGACAGGCGATGGCTACACCTTC
CDR3 protein: CASSPRTGDGYTF

J gene: TRBJ2-5
clone size: -
V gene: TRBV5-1
D gene: -
CDR3 DNA: TGCGCCAGCAGCGAAAACAGGGAAGCCGGGACCCAGTACTTC
CDR3 protein: CASSENREAGTQYF

J gene: TRBJ2-1
clone size: -
V gene: TRBV6-1
D gene: -
CDR3 DNA: TGTGCCAGCAGTTTTGGATTCGACAATGAGCAGTTCTTC
CDR3 protein: CASSFGFDNEQFF

J gene: TRBJ2-7
clone size: -
V gene: TRBV27
D gene: TRBD2
CDR3 DNA: TGTGCCAGCAGAAGAGGACTAGCGGGAGCCTACGAGCAGTACTTC
CDR3 protein: CASRRGLAGAYEQYF

J gene: TRBJ2-3
clone size: -
V gene: TRBV29-1
D gene: TRBD2
CDR3 DNA: TGCAGCGGCCAGAGACTAGCTAGCACAGATACGCAGTATTTT
CDR3 protein: CSGQRLASTDTQYF

J gene: TRBJ2-3
clone size: once
V gene: TRBV27
D gene: -
CDR3 DNA: TGTGCCAGCAGTTTGAGGTTGGGGACAAACTCTAAAATAACTAGCACAGATACGCAGTATTTT
CDR3 protein: CASSLRLGTNSKITSTDTQYF

J gene: TRBJ1-1
clone size: -
V gene: TRBV19
D gene: TRBD1
CDR3 DNA: TGTGCCAGACCCGAGGGGGCGGAAGCTTTCTTT
CDR3 protein: CARPEGAEAFF

J gene: TRBJ2-1
clone size: once
V gene: TRBV2
D gene: TRBD2
CDR3 DNA: TGTGCCAGCAGTGTGACTAGCGGCTACAATGAGCAGTTCTTC
CDR3 protein: CASSVTSGYNEQFF

J gene: TRBJ1-3
clone size: once
V gene: TRBV5-1
D gene: -
CDR3 DNA: TGCGCCAGCAGCGACCCCCCCGCTGGAGGAAACACCATATATTTT
CDR3 protein: CASSDPPAGGNTIYF

J gene: TRBJ1-4
clone size: -
V gene: TRBV28
D gene: -
CDR3 DNA: TGTGCCAGCAGTTTCGGGGGGGTTCGCGAAAAACTGTTTTTT
CDR3 protein: CASSFGGVREKLFF

J gene: TRBJ2-7
clone size: -
V gene: TRBV9
D gene: TRBD2
CDR3 DNA: TGTGCCAGCAGCGAGGCGGGAGGCCGTTACGAGCAGTACTTC
CDR3 protein: CASSEAGGRYEQYF

J gene: TRBJ2-1
clone size: -
V gene: TRBV5-1
D gene: -
CDR3 DNA: TGCGCCAGCAGCTTGATTAGCGGAGTATACAATGAGCAGTTCTTC
CDR3 protein: CASSLISGVYNEQFF

J gene: TRBJ2-5
clone size: -
V gene: TRBV5-4
D gene: -
CDR3 DNA: TGTGCCAGCAGCTCTACAGGGCATCTAGAGACCCAGTACTTC
CDR3 protein: CASSSTGHLETQYF

J gene: TRBJ2-1
clone size: -
V gene: TRBV7-9
D gene: -
CDR3 DNA: TGTGCCAGCAGCTTAGCCGGACACAATGAGCAGTTCTTC
CDR3 protein: CASSLAGHNEQFF

J gene: TRBJ2-5
clone size: -
V gene: TRBV27
D gene: TRBD2
CDR3 DNA: TGTGCCAGCAGTAGGCGGGAGGGATCGGAGACCCAGTACTTC
CDR3 protein: CASSRREGSETQYF

J gene: TRBJ2-3
clone size: -
V gene: TRBV27
D gene: -
CDR3 DNA: TGTGCCAGCAGTTCTCGGCGTCAGGCCACAGATACGCAGTATTTT
CDR3 protein: CASSSRRQATDTQYF

J gene: TRBJ2-7
clone size: -
V gene: TRBV5-1
D gene: -
CDR3 DNA: TGCGCCAGCAGCTTGTTGGCGGGGTCGGGGGCCGAGCAGTACTTC
CDR3 protein: CASSLLAGSGAEQYF

J gene: TRBJ2-7
clone size: -
V gene: TRBV28
D gene: TRBD1
CDR3 DNA: TGTGCCAGCAGTTACGACAGGGGGCGCCTCAAGCAGTACTTC
CDR3 protein: CASSYDRGRLKQYF

J gene: TRBJ2-1
clone size: -
V gene: TRBV18
D gene: TRBD1
CDR3 DNA: TGTGCCAGCTCACCACCCGGGACAGGGTTGGGTGAGCAGTTCTTC
CDR3 protein: CASSPPGTGLGEQFF

J gene: TRBJ2-7
clone size: -
V gene: TRBV19
D gene: TRBD2
CDR3 DNA: TGTGCCAGTAGTGAAGGACTAGCGAACTACGAGCAGTACTTC
CDR3 protein: CASSEGLANYEQYF

J gene: TRBJ2-5
clone size: -
V gene: TRBV25-1
D gene: -
CDR3 DNA: TGTGCCAGCAGTGGATTTCGGGAGACCCAGTACTTC
CDR3 protein: CASSGFRETQYF

J gene: TRBJ2-4
clone size: -
V gene: TRBV4-1
D gene: TRBD2
CDR3 DNA: TGCGCCAGCAGCCCGACTAGCGGGAATATAAACATTCAGTACTTC
CDR3 protein: CASSPTSGNINIQYF

J gene: TRBJ1-1
clone size: -
V gene: TRBV7-8
D gene: -
CDR3 DNA: TGTGCCAGCAGCGAATTCGGGTGGACTGAAGCTTTCTTT
CDR3 protein: CASSEFGWTEAFF

J gene: TRBJ2-5
clone size: -
V gene: TRBV7-9
D gene: TRBD2
CDR3 DNA: TGTGCCAGCAGCTTAGTCCGTGGGCTAGCGGGAGGGGCAGAGACCCAGTACTTC
CDR3 protein: CASSLVRGLAGGAETQYF

J gene: TRBJ2-7
clone size: -
V gene: TRBV21-1
D gene: -
CDR3 DNA: TGTGCCAGCAAGGACAAGGGAGGGCACGATACTTACGAGCAGTACTTC
CDR3 protein: CASKDKGGHDTYEQYF

J gene: TRBJ2-2
clone size: -
V gene: TRBV7-2
D gene: TRBD1
CDR3 DNA: TGTGCCAGCAGCGACTACAGGGGGCGCGTGGACACCGGGGAGCTGTTTTTT
CDR3 protein: CASSDYRGRVDTGELFF

J gene: TRBJ2-1
clone size: -
V gene: TRBV29-1
D gene: -
CDR3 DNA: TGCAGCGTGCTACAGGAGATAAATGAGCAGTTCTTC
CDR3 protein: CSVLQEINEQFF

J gene: TRBJ2-3
clone size: -
V gene: TRBV6-5
D gene: TRBD2
CDR3 DNA: TGTGCCAGCGGGGGAGCGGGAGGGACAGATACGCAGTATTTT
CDR3 protein: CASGGAGGTDTQYF